A selection of T cell receptor beta chains follows, all from one sample in a study of shared clonotypes between healthy human individuals. Sequenced by immunoSEQ multiplex PCR; TCRdb stores in-frame clones only, minus some. The sample has around 510,000 clones; about 96% are singletons. Input material: naive CD4+ T cells sorted from blood. These receptors all stem from a woman in her twenties or thirties in good health. The CDR3 runs from the conserved cysteine through the conserved F or W. Fields, in order: clone size, V gene, D gene, J gene, CDR3 protein, CDR3 DNA. D genes are given only for firm matches. The size of a clone is reported for some rows only, either as once, few or many, or as a class for expanded clones.

once	TRBV4-1	NA	TRBJ1-2	CASSQGYTDYTF	TGCGCCAGCAGCCAAGGCTATACTGACTACACCTTC
NA	TRBV7-2	TRBD2	TRBJ2-7	CASSFYREGEQYF	TGTGCCAGCAGCTTCTACCGGGAGGGTGAGCAGTACTTC
NA	TRBV15	NA	TRBJ1-5	CATSRTGQPQHF	TGTGCCACCAGCAGAACCGGTCAGCCCCAGCATTTT
NA	TRBV28	TRBD1	TRBJ1-4	CASSLDRGPDEKLFF	TGTGCCAGCAGTTTAGACAGGGGGCCTGATGAAAAACTGTTTTTT
NA	TRBV25-1	TRBD2	TRBJ2-1	CASSSREGLTNEQFF	TGTGCCAGCTCGAGTCGGGAGGGCCTAACCAATGAGCAGTTCTTC
NA	TRBV6-4	NA	TRBJ2-3	CASSPGHTSTDTQYF	TGTGCCAGCAGCCCCGGACATACTAGCACAGATACGCAGTATTTT
once	TRBV19	NA	TRBJ1-2	CASSIGAGSNYGYTF	TGTGCCAGTAGTATTGGAGCAGGATCTAACTATGGCTACACCTTC
NA	TRBV2	NA	TRBJ1-2	CASSRDSTTGYTF	TGTGCCAGCAGCCGGGATAGCACGACTGGCTACACCTTC
NA	TRBV5-6	TRBD2	TRBJ2-5	CASSLRGRGPKETQYF	TGTGCCAGCAGCTTGCGCGGGAGAGGACCCAAGGAGACCCAGTACTTC
NA	TRBV4-1	NA	TRBJ2-1	CASSFLADEQFF	TGCGCCAGCAGCTTCCTGGCCGATGAGCAGTTCTTC
few	TRBV11-2	TRBD2	TRBJ2-7	CASSFDLAETYEQYF	TGTGCCAGCAGCTTTGACCTAGCGGAGACCTACGAGCAGTACTTC
NA	TRBV11-2	NA	TRBJ2-7	CASSRYRDPYEQYF	TGTGCCAGCAGCCGATACAGGGATCCCTACGAGCAGTACTTC
NA	TRBV18	TRBD2	TRBJ2-7	CASSREGLAGDSEQYF	TGTGCCAGCTCACGCGAGGGACTAGCGGGAGATTCCGAGCAGTACTTC
NA	TRBV18	NA	TRBJ2-5	CASSPPNREETQYF	TGTGCCAGCTCACCACCCAACAGAGAAGAGACCCAGTACTTC
NA	TRBV21-1	NA	TRBJ2-1	CASSLQTSGRGVDEQFF	TGTGCCAGCAGCCTACAGACTAGCGGGAGAGGGGTTGATGAGCAGTTCTTC
NA	TRBV21-1	NA	TRBJ2-4	CASRLPGLAGDPAKNIQYF	TGTGCCAGCCGACTGCCGGGACTAGCGGGAGACCCAGCCAAAAACATTCAGTACTTC
NA	TRBV7-3	TRBD1	TRBJ2-2	CASSSRQGPTGELFF	TGTGCCAGCAGCTCCCGACAGGGACCCACCGGGGAGCTGTTTTTT
NA	TRBV19	TRBD1	TRBJ1-2	CASSMTGGPYGYTF	TGTGCCAGTAGTATGACAGGGGGACCCTATGGCTACACCTTC
NA	TRBV18	NA	TRBJ2-4	CASSPEGRAKNIQYF	TGTGCCAGCTCACCAGAGGGCAGAGCCAAAAACATTCAGTACTTC
NA	TRBV11-2	NA	TRBJ2-7	CASSSRGYEQYF	TGTGCCAGCAGCTCGAGGGGGTACGAGCAGTACTTC
NA	TRBV7-9	NA	TRBJ2-7	CASSPMTGRSTYEQYF	TGTGCCAGCAGCCCGATGACAGGGAGGAGCACCTACGAGCAGTACTTC
NA	TRBV28	TRBD1	TRBJ2-7	CASSPGDRNWGEQYF	TGTGCCAGCAGTCCAGGGGACAGGAATTGGGGCGAGCAGTACTTC
NA	TRBV6-1	TRBD1	TRBJ1-1	CASSELAGGTEAFF	TGTGCCAGCAGTGAATTGGCAGGGGGCACTGAAGCTTTCTTT
NA	TRBV6-5	TRBD1	TRBJ1-2	CASRNTRGHGYGYTF	TGTGCCAGCAGAAACACCAGGGGGCATGGCTATGGCTACACCTTC
once	TRBV5-1	NA	TRBJ1-1	CASSYLGGMNTEAFF	TGCGCCAGCAGCTACTTGGGGGGGATGAACACTGAAGCTTTCTTT
once	TRBV5-4	NA	TRBJ1-1	CASSEYRVAFF	TGTGCCAGCAGCGAATACAGGGTAGCTTTCTTT
NA	TRBV2	TRBD1	TRBJ1-5	CASSGQGRNQPQHF	TGTGCCAGCAGCGGACAGGGGAGGAATCAGCCCCAGCATTTT
NA	TRBV2	NA	TRBJ1-1	CASSELGNTEAFF	TGTGCCAGCAGTGAACTGGGGAACACTGAAGCTTTCTTT
NA	TRBV4-1	TRBD1	TRBJ2-4	CASSQAVTGFKNIQYF	TGCGCCAGCAGCCAAGCCGTGACAGGGTTCAAAAACATTCAGTACTTC
NA	TRBV28	NA	TRBJ1-5	CASSLPTGSHQPQHF	TGTGCCAGCAGTTTACCGACAGGTTCGCATCAGCCCCAGCATTTT
NA	TRBV6-5	NA	TRBJ1-3	CASSTSTVAGNTIYF	TGTGCCAGCAGTACCTCGACAGTAGCTGGAAACACCATATATTTT
NA	TRBV18	TRBD1	TRBJ1-2	CASSRRDSDSEGYTF	TGTGCCAGCTCTCGCCGGGACAGCGATTCGGAAGGCTACACCTTC
once	TRBV25-1	NA	TRBJ2-6	CASKKKAGANVLTF	TGTGCCAGCAAGAAGAAGGCTGGGGCCAACGTCCTGACTTTC
once	TRBV6-1	NA	TRBJ2-7	CASSETGSAYEQYF	TGTGCCAGCAGTGAAACAGGTTCGGCCTACGAGCAGTACTTC
NA	TRBV9	TRBD2	TRBJ2-3	CASSVTSGNTDTQYF	TGTGCCAGCAGCGTGACTAGCGGCAACACAGATACGCAGTATTTT
once	TRBV19	TRBD1	TRBJ2-5	CASSYQGAAETQYF	TGTGCCAGTAGTTACCAGGGGGCCGCGGAGACCCAGTACTTC
NA	TRBV2	TRBD2	TRBJ2-2	CASGLAANTGELFF	TGTGCCAGTGGACTAGCGGCCAACACCGGGGAGCTGTTTTTT
NA	TRBV4-2	TRBD2	TRBJ2-2	CASSQPIGLAETSNTGELFF	TGTGCCAGCAGCCAGCCAATCGGACTAGCGGAAACCTCGAACACCGGGGAGCTGTTTTTT
NA	TRBV7-8	NA	TRBJ2-7	CASSFSLPRYEQYF	TGTGCCAGCAGCTTTTCACTGCCCCGCTACGAGCAGTACTTC
few	TRBV28	NA	TRBJ2-2	CASSLQGNTGELFF	TGTGCCAGCAGTTTACAGGGGAACACCGGGGAGCTGTTTTTT
NA	TRBV11-1	NA	TRBJ2-7	CASSLLDFEQYF	TGTGCCAGCAGCTTACTAGATTTCGAGCAGTACTTC
once	TRBV28	TRBD2	TRBJ2-1	CASSLPPRVSGRYNEQFF	TGTGCCAGCAGTTTACCACCCCGCGTTAGCGGGAGATACAATGAGCAGTTCTTC
NA	TRBV28	NA	TRBJ2-3	CASSLVGADTQYF	TGTGCCAGCAGTTTGGTGGGCGCAGATACGCAGTATTTT
NA	TRBV5-5	TRBD1	TRBJ1-2	CASTEGQFYGYTF	TGTGCCAGCACCGAGGGACAGTTCTATGGCTACACCTTC
NA	TRBV6-1	NA	TRBJ2-5	CASSGALGPQETQYF	TGTGCCAGCAGTGGCGCTTTGGGCCCGCAAGAGACCCAGTACTTC
NA	TRBV18	NA	TRBJ1-1	CASSPTGDTEAFF	TGTGCCAGCTCACCTACCGGGGACACTGAAGCTTTCTTT
NA	TRBV4-1	NA	TRBJ1-1	CASSQARGREGSGTEAFF	TGCGCCAGCAGCCAAGCTAGGGGCAGGGAGGGGTCGGGAACTGAAGCTTTCTTT
NA	TRBV6-6	TRBD2	TRBJ2-7	CASSLTSGSYEQYF	TGTGCCAGCAGTCTTACTAGCGGGTCCTACGAGCAGTACTTC
NA	TRBV19	TRBD2	TRBJ2-3	CASTLGLAGSTDTQYF	TGTGCCAGTACCCTGGGACTAGCGGGATCCACAGATACGCAGTATTTT